These 27 T cell receptor beta chains were all obtained from the same sample, sequenced in a study of cytomegalovirus exposure and HLA in healthy donors (dated by TCRdb to about 2017). Receptor libraries were prepared by the immunoSEQ multiplex PCR assay. For the multiplex PCR, a mixture combining 60 forward primers for TCR Vbeta segments and 13 reverse primers for TCR Jbeta segments was used. What TCRdb holds here is the immuneACCESS table cut down to in-frame rearrangements. Part of the clones is not present; checked against another copy, under half of the missing clones reflect an unresolved V gene, and the others are unexplained. The sample contains 65,000 to 85,000 clones, over 9.5% of them found a single time. Roughly a quarter of the sample comes from the top ten. Material for sequencing was PBMCs. These receptors were collected from a man in his fifties or sixties in good health and CMV-seropositive.

The rearrangement uses TRBV6-5 and TRBJ1-2; perhaps TRBD1 as D (5 bases). Trimming removed 4 bases from V and 5 bases from J, with 14 bases in between. This CDR3 is 14 amino acids long. Per germline, CDR1 MNHEY and CDR2 SVGAGI. In DNA form, the CDR3 reads TGTGCCAGCAGTTCCCCTCCAGGGATTTATGGCTACACCTTC. This translates into CASSSPPGIYGYTF.

This clone has only a few counts. The rearrangement links TRBV6-5 to TRBJ2-3, with TRBD2 as a possible D gene (6 bases). V was cut by 0 bases and J by 3 bases, with 10 bases left in between. The CDR3 has 15 residues. Germline lookup yields CDR1 MNHEY and CDR2 SVGAGI. This CDR3 reads CASSYSISGTDTQYF. Here the CDR3 DNA reads TGTGCCAGCAGTTACTCGATAAGCGGGACAGATACGCAGTATTTT.

The chain has TRBV4-1 and TRBJ2-7; 9 bases fit TRBD1. V was pared by 0 bases and J by 3 bases, with 3 bases of the junction left unmatched. The CDR3 has 15 amino acids. Germline lookup yields CDR1 MGHRA and CDR2 YSYEKL. CDR3: CASSQDGTGYYEQYV. The CDR3 bases are TGCGCCAGCAGCCAAGATGGGACAGGGTACTACGAGCAGTACGTC.

This chain connects TRBV28 to TRBJ2-7; perhaps TRBD2 as D (6 bases). Deletions cut 7 bases from V and 7 bases from J, with 17 bases between. This CDR3 is 13 amino acids long. The germline gives CDR1 MDHEN, CDR2 SYDVKM. CDR3 DNA: TGTGCCAGCATCCAACACGGGAGCAGGGAGCAGTACTTC. This sequence encodes CASIQHGSREQYF.

The chain recombines TRBV5-1 with TRBJ2-1, with 10 positions matching TRBD2. V lost 3 bases to trimming and J lost 8 bases; unmatched junction nucleotides: 2. The CDR3 has 13 amino acids. Per the germline V gene, CDR1 is SGHRS and CDR2 is YFSETQ. In DNA form, the CDR3 reads TGCGCCAGCAGCTCTAGCGGGAGTGATGAGCAGTTCTTC. Its protein product is CASSSSGSDEQFF.

This clone was recorded a few times. The CDR3 coding sequence is TGTGCCAGCAGCGCGGACAGGCAGCCCCAGCATTTT. Translated: CASSADRQPQHF. J is TRBJ1-5 and V is TRBV9; 7 nucleotides agree with TRBD1. V was pared by 3 bases and J by 7 bases, with 1 base of the junction left unmatched. The CDR3 is 12 residues long. Germline loops: CDR1 SGDLS, CDR2 YYNGEE.

The rearrangement joins TRBV5-1 to TRBJ1-3, with D perhaps matching TRBD1 (5 bases). Trimming stripped 0 bases from V and 0 bases from J, with 7 bases between. Germline-derived CDR1 and CDR2 are SGHRS and YFSETQ. The CDR3 extends over 15 amino acids. The CDR3 is CASSLEGNSGNTIYF. Written as DNA, the CDR3 is TGCGCCAGCAGCTTGGAGGGGAACTCTGGAAACACCATATATTTT.

This clone has only a few counts. This chain uses TRBV6-4 with TRBJ1-4; 9 positions match TRBD1. With 2 bases clipped from V and 3 bases from J, the junction kept 1 base outside the gene matches. CDR1 and CDR2 from the germline V gene are MRHNA and SNTAGT. The CDR3 sequence is 15 residues long. CDR3 protein: CASSDGTGPNEKLFF. The CDR3 region has the DNA TGTGCCAGCAGTGACGGGACAGGGCCTAATGAAAAACTGTTTTTT.

This sequence joins TRBV28 and TRBJ2-1; 10 bases fit TRBD1. CDR1 is MDHEN, CDR2 SYDVKM, per germline. This CDR3 has 16 amino acids. V trimming: 3 bases; J trimming: 5 bases; junction bases outside the gene matches: 7. The CDR3 region is CASSFSGQGIDNEQFF. The CDR3 DNA follows: TGTGCCAGCAGTTTCTCGGGACAGGGGATCGACAATGAGCAGTTCTTC.

This clone was counted between two and nine times. The CDR3 DNA reads TGTGCCAGCAGTGTTACCGGGGCGTCAGGGGGTAATTCACCCCTCCACTTT. Encoded protein: CASSVTGASGGNSPLHF. This chain connects TRBV6-1 to TRBJ1-6; 7 positions match TRBD1. With V trimmed by 4 bases and J by 6 bases, 12 bases remained unmatched. Germline CDR1 reads MNHNS; CDR2 reads SASEGT. This CDR3 is built from 17 residues.

The V and J genes are TRBV13 and TRBJ1-5; the D gene is possibly TRBD1 (5 bases). This CDR3 region has 18 residues. V was shortened by 2 bases and J by 1 base, with 18 bases between the two germline ends. Germline V gene sequence: CDR1 PRHDT, CDR2 FYEKMQ (reference sequence). DNA of the CDR3: TGTGCCAGCAGCTTAAACGAGGGGAGGAGGGTGAGCAATCAGCCCCAGCATTTT. Protein sequence: CASSLNEGRRVSNQPQHF.

This chain joins TRBV28 and TRBJ1-1, with D possibly being TRBD1 (6 bases). V lost 8 bases and J lost 4, with 29 bases in between. The V gene's germline CDR1 is MDHEN and CDR2 SYDVKM. CDR3 length equals 18 residues. The DNA for the CDR3 is TGTGCCAGCTTGCCGTATTCTTCATATAGAGAAGGGGGCACTGAAGCTTTCTTT. Amino acid sequence: CASLPYSSYREGGTEAFF.

This rearrangement joins TRBV11-1 to TRBJ2-1; 9 bases map to TRBD2. CDR3 length: 17 amino acids. In germline, CDR1 is SGHAT, CDR2 FQDESV (reference sequence). Trimming took 1 base from V and 4 from J; bases not matched to a gene: 8. The CDR3 bases are TGTGCCAGCAGCTTAGATGGAGCGGGGGGCCAATACAATGAGCAGTTCTTC. Translated: CASSLDGAGGQYNEQFF.

The chain uses TRBV6-1 and TRBJ2-1; 9 bases agree with TRBD2. CDR1 is MNHNS and CDR2 is SASEGT in the germline V gene. The V gene end was trimmed by 2 bases and the J gene end by 0 bases; junction bases not matched to a gene: 8. The CDR3 contains 18 residues. For the CDR3, the DNA is TGTGCCAGCAGTGAAACAGCGGGAGGAAGGAGCTCCTACAATGAGCAGTTCTTC. Residues: CASSETAGGRSSYNEQFF.

This clone was recorded a few times. The chain employs TRBV27 and TRBJ1-4; TRBD1 matches 12 bases. V trimming: 0 bases; J trimming: 6 bases; junction bases outside the gene matches: 5. The CDR3 totals 17 residues. Germline loops: CDR1 MNHEY, CDR2 SMNVEV (reference sequence). The CDR3 protein is CASSLSGTGGNHEKLFF. The CDR3 DNA is TGTGCCAGCAGTTTATCCGGGACAGGGGGCAATCATGAAAAACTGTTTTTT.

The chain couples TRBV18 to TRBJ2-1, with 9 bases lining up with TRBD1. V lost 5 bases to trimming and J lost 8 bases; unmatched junction nucleotides: 10. Germline V gives CDR1 KGHSH, CDR2 LQKENI. This CDR3 has 15 amino acids. CDR3 protein: CASSALDRGIDEQFF. CDR3 bases: TGTGCCAGCTCAGCCTTGGACAGGGGTATAGATGAGCAGTTCTTC.

In DNA form, the CDR3 reads TGTGCCAGCAGTTACTCTTGGACAGGCGAGCAGTACTTC. Amino acids: CASSYSWTGEQYF. The chain joins TRBV6-5 to TRBJ2-7; 7 nucleotides agree with TRBD1. The CDR3 runs 13 residues. CDR1 is MNHEY, CDR2 SVGAGI, per germline. The V gene end was trimmed by 0 bases and the J gene end by 6 bases; junction bases not matched to a gene: 2.

This clone was counted only a few times. J is TRBJ2-7 and V is TRBV18; TRBD1 aligns across 11 bases. The CDR3 runs to 15 residues. Germline values: CDR1 KGHSH, CDR2 LQKENI. J was trimmed by 2 bases and V by 5 bases; bases with no gene match: 5. This CDR3 is CASSSGQGEPYEQYF. Here the CDR3 DNA reads TGTGCCAGCTCATCGGGACAGGGGGAACCCTACGAGCAGTACTTC.

This clone has only a few counts. V is TRBV5-5 and J is TRBJ2-2; a possible D gene is TRBD2 (7 bases). The germline gives CDR1 SGHKS, CDR2 YYEKEE (reference sequence). The CDR3 consists of 15 residues. The V and J ends lost 4 bases and 4 bases respectively, with 14 bases between them. The CDR3 region has the DNA TGTGCCAGCAGCGTGCGGGGGCAGACCACCGGGGAGCTGTTTTTT. It is translated as CASSVRGQTTGELFF. Supplemented by reference TRBV5-5 and TRBJ2-2, the full variable domain reads DAGVTQSPTHLIKTRGQQVTLRCSPISGHKSVSWYQQVLGQGPQFIFQYYEKEERGRGNFPDRFSARQFPNYSSELNVNALLLGDSALYLCASSVRGQTTGELFFGEGSRLTVL.

Only a few counts were recorded for this clone. The V and J genes are TRBV19 and TRBJ2-1, with D unresolved. Germline-derived CDR1 and CDR2 are LNHDA and SQIVND (reference sequence). This CDR3 is built from 9 residues. V shed 10 bases and J shed 5 bases, with 3 bases lying between them. The DNA for the CDR3 is TGTGCCACTCACAATGAGCAGTTCTTC. Protein: CATHNEQFF.

The chain links TRBV9 to TRBJ2-7; 8 bases line up with TRBD1. The germline gives CDR1 SGDLS, CDR2 YYNGEE. The V and J ends lost 4 bases and 7 bases, in that order; junction bases with no gene match: 10. The CDR3 is 14 residues long. In DNA, the CDR3 is TGTGCCAGCAGCCCACGCCAGGGGGCGAAGGAGCAGTACTTC. This translates into CASSPRQGAKEQYF.

This sequence joins TRBV4-1 and TRBJ1-6; a possible D gene is TRBD1 (6 bases). The CDR3 is 15 residues long. V gave up 8 bases and J gave up 7 bases, with 18 bases separating them. The germline V gene encodes CDR1 MGHRA and CDR2 YSYEKL. The CDR3 DNA follows: TGCGCCAGCCCCCCGCGGGGGGGGCAAAATTCACCCCTCCACTTT. It translates to CASPPRGGQNSPLHF.

This chain joins TRBV5-1 and TRBJ2-7; 12 bases match TRBD2. Germline lookup yields CDR1 SGHRS and CDR2 YFSETQ. The V segment lost 4 bases and the J segment 2 bases; nucleotides outside the gene matches: 10. The CDR3 is 17 amino acids. CDR3 sequence (DNA): TGCGCCAGCAGCCCCAACGGGAGACTAGCGGGGGCCTACGAGCAGTACTTC. Protein sequence: CASSPNGRLAGAYEQYF.

The chain employs TRBV5-4 and TRBJ2-6; TRBD1 matches 9 bases. V dropped 3 bases and J dropped 4; count of bases not matched to a gene: 5. The CDR3 is 16 amino acids. Germline V gives CDR1 SGHNT, CDR2 YYREEE (reference sequence). The CDR3, as DNA: TGTGCCAGCAGCTATGACAGGGGGTCAGGGGCCAACGTCCTGACTTTC. It specifies CASSYDRGSGANVLTF.

The J gene is TRBJ2-3, the V gene TRBV6-1; TRBD2 agrees at 9 bases. The germline V gene encodes CDR1 MNHNS and CDR2 SASEGT. Germline trimming cut 2 bases from V and 7 bases from J; bases unmatched to any gene: 13. CDR3 length: 17 residues. The CDR3 is CASSESWGSGRVNTQYF. The CDR3, as DNA: TGTGCCAGCAGTGAAAGTTGGGGTAGCGGGAGAGTTAATACGCAGTATTTT.

As DNA, the CDR3 is TGTGCCAGCAGGGACGGGACAGCTAACTATGGCTACACCTTC. This sequence encodes CASRDGTANYGYTF. The rearrangement uses TRBV2 and TRBJ1-2; the match to TRBD1 covers 7 bases. There are 14 residues in the CDR3. Germline V gene data show CDR1 as SNHLY and CDR2 as FYNNEI. Losses at the gene ends were 6 bases for V and 0 bases for J; bases not matched to a gene: 4.

The CDR3 coding sequence is TGTGCCAGCAGCCAAGATCGCGGGAGGAGACTCCACGAGCAGTACTTC. Amino acids: CASSQDRGRRLHEQYF. The chain has TRBV14 and TRBJ2-7; 8 bases map to TRBD2. The CDR3 is 16 residues long. Trimming cost V 0 bases and J 5 bases; bases outside gene matches: 9. Germline V lookup: CDR1 SGHDN, CDR2 FVKESK. The whole variable domain, filled in from reference TRBV14 and TRBJ2-7, reads EAGVTQFPSHSVIEKGQTVTLRCDPISGHDNLYWYRRVMGKEIKFLLHFVKESKQDESGMPNNRFLAERTGGTYSTLKVQPAELEDSGVYFCASSQDRGRRLHEQYFGPGTRLTVT.